The clone carrying this T cell receptor beta chain was counted at least ten times. No antigen is known for it. These data come from a study of response to subunit inactivated influenza vaccine. Findings of the study overall: Only a handful of new T cells, the authors suggested, are recruited with each seasonal influenza vaccination.

Germline values: CDR1 LGHDT, CDR2 YNNKEL (reference sequence). The CDR3 extends over 13 amino acids. V lost 2 bases to trimming and J lost 9 bases, with 11 bases between them. TCRdb ran MiXCR on the RT-PCR reads and lists one entry per CDR3 protein. The repertoire holds 700,000 to 900,000 distinct CDR3 sequences, over 20% seen once, with roughly 10% in the top ten. The sample here was PBMCs from blood, taken less than 6 days after vaccination. The chain joins TRBV3-1 to TRBJ2-4; D may be TRBD1 (6 bases). The sequence was collected from a man aged 50-60 years who received an inactivated influenza vaccine. The CDR3 here is CASSQRQDGIQYF. The CDR3 DNA follows: TGTGCCAGCAGCCAACGACAGGACGGCATTCAGTACTTC.